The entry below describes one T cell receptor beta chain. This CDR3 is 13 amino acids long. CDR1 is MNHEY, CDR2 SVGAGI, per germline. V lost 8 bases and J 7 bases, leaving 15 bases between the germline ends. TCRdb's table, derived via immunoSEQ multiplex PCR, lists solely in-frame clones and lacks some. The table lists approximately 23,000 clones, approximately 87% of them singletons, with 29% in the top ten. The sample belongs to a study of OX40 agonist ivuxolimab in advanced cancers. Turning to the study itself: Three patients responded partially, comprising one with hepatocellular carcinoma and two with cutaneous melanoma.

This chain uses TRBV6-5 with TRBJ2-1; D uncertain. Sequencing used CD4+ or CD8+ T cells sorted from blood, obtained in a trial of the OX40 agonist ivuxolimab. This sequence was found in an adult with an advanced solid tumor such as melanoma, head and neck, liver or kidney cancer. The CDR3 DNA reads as TGTGCCAGCGCCGGGCATGGTTTTAATGAGCAGTTCTTC. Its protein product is CASAGHGFNEQFF.